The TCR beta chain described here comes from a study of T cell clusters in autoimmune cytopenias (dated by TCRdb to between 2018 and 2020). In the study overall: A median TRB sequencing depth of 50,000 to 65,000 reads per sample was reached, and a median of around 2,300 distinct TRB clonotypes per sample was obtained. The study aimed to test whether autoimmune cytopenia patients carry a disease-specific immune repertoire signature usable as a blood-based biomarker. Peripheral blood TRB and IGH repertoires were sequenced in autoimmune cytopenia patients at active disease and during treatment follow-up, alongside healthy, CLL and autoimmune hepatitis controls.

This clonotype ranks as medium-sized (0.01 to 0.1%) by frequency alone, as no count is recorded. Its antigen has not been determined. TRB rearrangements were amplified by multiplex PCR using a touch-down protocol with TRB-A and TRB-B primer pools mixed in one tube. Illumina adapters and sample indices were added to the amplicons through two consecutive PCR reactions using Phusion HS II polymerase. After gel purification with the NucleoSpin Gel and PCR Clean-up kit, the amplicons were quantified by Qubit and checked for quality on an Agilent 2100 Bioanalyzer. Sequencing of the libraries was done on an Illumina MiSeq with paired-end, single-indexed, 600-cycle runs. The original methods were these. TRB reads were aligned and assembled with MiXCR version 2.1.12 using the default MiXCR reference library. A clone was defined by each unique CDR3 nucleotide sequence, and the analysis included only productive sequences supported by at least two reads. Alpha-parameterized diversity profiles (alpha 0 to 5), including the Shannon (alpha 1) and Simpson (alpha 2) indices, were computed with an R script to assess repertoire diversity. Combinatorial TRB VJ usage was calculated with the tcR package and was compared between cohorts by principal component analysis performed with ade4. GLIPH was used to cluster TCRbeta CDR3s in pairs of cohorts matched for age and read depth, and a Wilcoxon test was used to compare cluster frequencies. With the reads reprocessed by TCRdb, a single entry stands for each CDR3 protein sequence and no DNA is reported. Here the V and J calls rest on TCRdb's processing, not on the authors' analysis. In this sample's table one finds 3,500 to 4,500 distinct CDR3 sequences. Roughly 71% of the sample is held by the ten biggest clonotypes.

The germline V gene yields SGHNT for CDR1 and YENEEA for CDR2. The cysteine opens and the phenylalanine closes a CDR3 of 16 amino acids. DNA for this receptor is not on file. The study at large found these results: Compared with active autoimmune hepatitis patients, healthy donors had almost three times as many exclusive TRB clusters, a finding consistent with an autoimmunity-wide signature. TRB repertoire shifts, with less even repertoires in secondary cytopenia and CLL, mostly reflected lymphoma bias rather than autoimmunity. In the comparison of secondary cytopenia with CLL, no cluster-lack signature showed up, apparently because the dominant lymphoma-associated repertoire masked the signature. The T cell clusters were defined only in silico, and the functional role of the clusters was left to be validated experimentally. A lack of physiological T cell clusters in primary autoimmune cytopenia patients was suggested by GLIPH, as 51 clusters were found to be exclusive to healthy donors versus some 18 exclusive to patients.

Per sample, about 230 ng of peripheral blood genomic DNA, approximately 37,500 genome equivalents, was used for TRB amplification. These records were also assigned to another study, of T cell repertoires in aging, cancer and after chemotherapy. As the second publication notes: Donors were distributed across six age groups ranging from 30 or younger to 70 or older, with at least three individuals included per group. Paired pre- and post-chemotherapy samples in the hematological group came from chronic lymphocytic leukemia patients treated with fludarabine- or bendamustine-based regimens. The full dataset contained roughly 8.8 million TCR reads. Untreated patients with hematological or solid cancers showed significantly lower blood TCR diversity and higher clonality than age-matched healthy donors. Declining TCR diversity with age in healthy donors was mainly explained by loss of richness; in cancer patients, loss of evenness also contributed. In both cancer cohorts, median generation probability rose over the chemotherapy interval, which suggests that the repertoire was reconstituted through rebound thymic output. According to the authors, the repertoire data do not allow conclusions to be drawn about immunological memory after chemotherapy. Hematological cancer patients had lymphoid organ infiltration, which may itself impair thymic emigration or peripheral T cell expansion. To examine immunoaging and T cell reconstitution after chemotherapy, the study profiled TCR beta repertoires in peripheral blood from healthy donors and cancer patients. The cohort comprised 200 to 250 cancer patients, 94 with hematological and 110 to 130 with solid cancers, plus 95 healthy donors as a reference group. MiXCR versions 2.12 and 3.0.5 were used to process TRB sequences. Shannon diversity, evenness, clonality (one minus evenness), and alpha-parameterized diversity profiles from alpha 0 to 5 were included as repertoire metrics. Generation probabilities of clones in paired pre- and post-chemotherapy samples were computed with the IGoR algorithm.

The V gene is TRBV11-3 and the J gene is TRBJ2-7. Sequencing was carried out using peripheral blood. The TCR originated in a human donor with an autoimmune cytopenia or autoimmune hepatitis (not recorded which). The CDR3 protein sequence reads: CASSPPMTRAHYEQYF.